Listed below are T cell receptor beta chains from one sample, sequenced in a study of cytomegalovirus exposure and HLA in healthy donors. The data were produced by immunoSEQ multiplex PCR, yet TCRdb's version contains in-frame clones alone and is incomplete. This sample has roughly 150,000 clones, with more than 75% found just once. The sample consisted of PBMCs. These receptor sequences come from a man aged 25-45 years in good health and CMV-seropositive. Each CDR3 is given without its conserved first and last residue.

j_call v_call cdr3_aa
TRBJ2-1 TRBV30 AWSVIAGGRNEQF
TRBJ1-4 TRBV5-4 ASSQQGAKGEKLF
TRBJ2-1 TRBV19 ASSPRRDRGYNEQF
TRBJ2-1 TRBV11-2 ASRGVGESSYNEQF
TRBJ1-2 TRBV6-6 ASSYSGGFSGYT
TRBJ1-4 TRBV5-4 ASSLRQGEGEKLF
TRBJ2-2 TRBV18 ASSPPSRNTGELF
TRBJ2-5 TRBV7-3 ASSLGGRASETQY
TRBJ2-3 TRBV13 ASSLAREGGSRQY
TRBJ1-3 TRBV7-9 ASSSQVVSSGNTIY
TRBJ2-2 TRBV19 ASTAAGELTGELF
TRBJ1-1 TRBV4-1 ASSQDHVGVTEAF
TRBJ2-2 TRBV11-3 ASSLRRGTGELF
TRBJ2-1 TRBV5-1 ASSFEGLAWGQF
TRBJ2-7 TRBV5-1 ASSLAGAEEQY
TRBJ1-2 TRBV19 ASSIGQGPNYGYT
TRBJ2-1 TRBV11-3 ASRAGVVSYNEQF
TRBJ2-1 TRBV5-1 ASSGLVSGLGYNEQF
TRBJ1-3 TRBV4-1 ASSQGGQGGNTIY
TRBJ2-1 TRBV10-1 ASSFGTSPSNEQF
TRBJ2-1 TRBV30 AWDRGILRLAGNNEQF
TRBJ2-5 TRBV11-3 ASNRGSQETQY
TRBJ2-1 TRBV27 ASFGTPYNEQF
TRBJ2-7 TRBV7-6 ASSPGLAGAREQY
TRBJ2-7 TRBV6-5 ASKGSGQGPYEQY
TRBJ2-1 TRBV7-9 ASSRSTSGAYNEQF
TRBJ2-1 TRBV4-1 ASSQVVAGVGNEQF
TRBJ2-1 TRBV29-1 SVRHSGSYNEQF
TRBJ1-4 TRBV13 ASSLAATNEKLF
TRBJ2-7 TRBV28 ASSSTGGAYEQY
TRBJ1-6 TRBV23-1 AREIKPGGSSPLH
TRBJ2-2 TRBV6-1 ASSDWGERAGELF
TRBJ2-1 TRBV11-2 ASSLNRVNEQF
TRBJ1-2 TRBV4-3 ASSQDQGASYGYT
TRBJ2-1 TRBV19 ASSMGGRALRNEQF
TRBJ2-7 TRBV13 ASSGWTARLYEQY
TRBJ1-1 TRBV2 ASSKNGDTEAF
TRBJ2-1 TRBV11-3 ASSQTSGSYNEQF
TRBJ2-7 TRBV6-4 ASSDTRTGYEQY
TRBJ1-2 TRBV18 ASSPFTPGQGFGYT
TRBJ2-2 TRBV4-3 ASSQRGQMNTGELF
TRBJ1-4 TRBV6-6 ASSYAAGGEKLF
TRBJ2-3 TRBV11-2 ASSPAGTSTDTQY
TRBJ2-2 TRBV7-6 ASSSGLAGGPGTGELF
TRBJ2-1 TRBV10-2 ASSGTRGSYNEQF